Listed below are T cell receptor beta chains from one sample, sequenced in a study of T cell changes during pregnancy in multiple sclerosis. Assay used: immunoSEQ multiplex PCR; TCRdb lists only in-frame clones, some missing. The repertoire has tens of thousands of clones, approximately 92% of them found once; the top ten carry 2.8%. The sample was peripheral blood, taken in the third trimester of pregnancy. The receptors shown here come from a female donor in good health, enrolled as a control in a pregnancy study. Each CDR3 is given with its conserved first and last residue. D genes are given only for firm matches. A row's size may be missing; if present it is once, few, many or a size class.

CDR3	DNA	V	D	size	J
CASSLAPSSGNTIYF	TGCGCCAGCAGCTTGGCCCCCAGCTCTGGAAACACCATATATTTT	TRBV5-1	-	-	TRBJ1-3
CAWSGARLADTDTQYF	TGTGCCTGGAGTGGGGCCCGACTAGCGGACACAGATACGCAGTATTTT	TRBV30	TRBD2	-	TRBJ2-3
CASSSKQGEAFF	TGCGCCAGCAGCTCCAAACAGGGTGAAGCTTTCTTT	TRBV5-1	-	few	TRBJ1-1
CASSSLRGFGPNEQFF	TGTGCCAGCAGCTCTCTTCGGGGGTTCGGGCCCAATGAGCAGTTCTTC	TRBV11-2	-	-	TRBJ2-1
CASSLGSGDQPQHF	TGTGCCAGCAGCTTAGGTTCAGGGGATCAGCCCCAGCATTTT	TRBV7-8	-	-	TRBJ1-5
CASSASGGLGNEQYF	TGTGCCAGCAGCGCCTCGGGGGGCCTCGGGAACGAGCAGTACTTC	TRBV9	-	-	TRBJ2-7
CASSQGPRETQYF	TGCGCCAGCAGCCAAGGCCCACGGGAGACCCAGTACTTC	TRBV4-1	-	-	TRBJ2-5
CTSGHVAFF	TGCACCAGCGGACACGTGGCTTTCTTT	TRBV1	-	few	TRBJ1-1
CAGSFGHSNTGELFF	TGCGCCGGCAGCTTCGGACACTCGAACACCGGGGAGCTGTTTTTT	TRBV5-1	-	-	TRBJ2-2
CAISDGLAGGTGELFF	TGTGCCATCAGTGACGGACTAGCGGGGGGGACCGGGGAGCTGTTTTTT	TRBV10-3	TRBD2	-	TRBJ2-2
CASRTGVQETQYF	TGTGCCAGCAGAACGGGGGTCCAAGAGACCCAGTACTTC	TRBV7-8	-	-	TRBJ2-5
CASSSYGDEQFF	TGTGCCAGCAGCTCGTACGGGGATGAGCAGTTCTTC	TRBV11-1	-	-	TRBJ2-1
CASSQVWTGDQETQYF	TGTGCCAGCAGCCAAGTATGGACAGGAGATCAAGAGACCCAGTACTTC	TRBV4-2	TRBD1	-	TRBJ2-5
CASSLDRGPEGTEAFF	TGTGCCAGCAGTTTGGACAGGGGGCCTGAGGGCACTGAAGCTTTCTTT	TRBV28	TRBD1	-	TRBJ1-1
CASSVSDLNTEAFF	TGTGCCAGCAGTGTTTCAGATTTGAACACTGAAGCTTTCTTT	TRBV6-4	-	-	TRBJ1-1
CASSLDRGGVEQYF	TGTGCCAGCAGCTTAGACAGGGGAGGGGTCGAGCAGTACTTC	TRBV11-2	-	-	TRBJ2-7
CASTRDKTNEKLFF	TGTGCCAGCACTAGGGACAAAACTAATGAAAAACTGTTTTTT	TRBV6-1	-	-	TRBJ1-4
CASESSNQPQHF	TGTGCCAGCGAAAGCAGCAATCAGCCCCAGCATTTT	TRBV28	-	-	TRBJ1-5
CASSPDRGGKTQYF	TGTGCCAGCAGTCCAGACAGGGGAGGAAAGACCCAGTACTTC	TRBV28	TRBD1	-	TRBJ2-5
CASSIQGRGNSPLHF	TGTGCCAGTAGTATTCAGGGGCGAGGCAATTCACCCCTCCACTTT	TRBV19	-	few	TRBJ1-6
CASSFNIQPQHF	TGTGCCAGCAGCTTCAACATTCAGCCCCAGCATTTT	TRBV7-9	-	-	TRBJ1-5
CASIQGGPDTQYF	TGTGCCAGCATCCAGGGAGGTCCAGATACGCAGTATTTT	TRBV28	-	-	TRBJ2-3
CATTDRHQGETQYF	TGTGCCACTACGGACAGGCACCAGGGAGAGACCCAGTACTTC	TRBV19	TRBD1	-	TRBJ2-5
CASSHRDISEQYF	TGTGCCAGCAGCCACCGGGACATCAGCGAGCAGTACTTC	TRBV11-2	-	-	TRBJ2-7
CASSPAGGTQYF	TGTGCCAGCAGCCCCGCTGGAGGGACCCAGTACTTC	TRBV7-2	-	once	TRBJ2-5
CASSQRGLAGSHEQYF	TGCGCCAGCAGCCAAAGGGGTCTAGCGGGATCCCACGAGCAGTACTTC	TRBV4-1	TRBD2	-	TRBJ2-7
CASSQGSGIGNTIYF	TGTGCCAGCAGCCAAGGATCAGGTATTGGAAACACCATATATTTT	TRBV4-2	-	-	TRBJ1-3
CASSLWETAQNSNQPQHF	TGTGCCAGCAGTTTATGGGAGACCGCCCAGAATAGCAATCAGCCCCAGCATTTT	TRBV28	-	-	TRBJ1-5
CASSKGQYNEQFF	TGCGCCAGCAGCAAGGGACAGTACAATGAGCAGTTCTTC	TRBV5-1	TRBD1	-	TRBJ2-1
CASSHRPGANTGELFF	TGTGCCAGCAGCCATAGGCCAGGCGCGAACACCGGGGAGCTGTTTTTT	TRBV7-9	-	-	TRBJ2-2
CASSKLRSGEQYF	TGTGCCAGCAGTAAACTGAGATCCGGCGAGCAGTACTTC	TRBV25-1	-	-	TRBJ2-7
CASSADRGREQYF	TGTGCCAGCAGCGCCGACAGGGGTCGCGAGCAGTACTTC	TRBV7-2	TRBD1	-	TRBJ2-7
CASKLGGRGTGELFF	TGTGCCAGCAAGCTGGGAGGGAGGGGGACCGGGGAGCTGTTTTTT	TRBV5-4	-	-	TRBJ2-2
CATSSQGVRTEAFF	TGTGCCACCAGCAGCCAGGGGGTCAGAACTGAAGCTTTCTTT	TRBV15	TRBD1	once	TRBJ1-1
CAGGQKYGYTF	TGTGCCGGGGGACAGAAATATGGCTACACCTTC	TRBV30	TRBD1	-	TRBJ1-2
CASGKKDRGFYTF	TGTGCCAGCGGTAAAAAAGACAGGGGATTCTACACCTTC	TRBV2	TRBD1	-	TRBJ1-2
CASSDSAGPFTEAFF	TGTGCCAGCAGTGACTCGGCAGGTCCCTTCACTGAAGCTTTCTTT	TRBV6-4	-	-	TRBJ1-1
CASSPSLAGGRDNEQFF	TGTGCCAGCTCACCCTCCCTAGCGGGAGGGAGGGACAATGAGCAGTTCTTC	TRBV18	TRBD2	-	TRBJ2-1
CASSLWSGAGEAFF	TGTGCCAGCAGCCTGTGGTCAGGGGCAGGTGAAGCTTTCTTT	TRBV4-2	-	-	TRBJ1-1
CASSFDGRRAFF	TGTGCCAGCAGCTTTGACGGTAGGAGAGCTTTCTTT	TRBV7-9	-	-	TRBJ1-1
CASSLNWATYEQYF	TGCGCCAGCAGCCTTAACTGGGCTACCTACGAGCAGTACTTC	TRBV4-3	-	-	TRBJ2-7
CASRRTGGPAAFF	TGTGCCAGTCGACGCACAGGGGGCCCGGCCGCTTTCTTT	TRBV27	TRBD1	once	TRBJ1-1
CATSIDRDRNTGELFF	TGTGCCACCAGCATTGACCGGGACAGGAACACCGGGGAGCTGTTTTTT	TRBV15	TRBD1	-	TRBJ2-2
CASSEARLAGAYEQYF	TGTGCCAGCAGTGAAGCGAGACTAGCGGGGGCCTACGAGCAGTACTTC	TRBV2	TRBD2	-	TRBJ2-7